The rows below give T cell receptor beta chains drawn from one sample of a study of regulatory T cells in long-lasting Graves disease. Each CDR3 protein gets one entry after TCRdb re-called the multiplex PCR reads with MiXCR. The sample comprises some 370,000 distinct CDR3 sequences, less than 25% of which are singletons, and around 21% rests with the top ten. The sequenced sample was peripheral blood mononuclear cells (PBMCs), obtained when the disease was refractory, from a patient treated with antithyroid drugs. These receptors all come from a female donor with Graves disease. CDR3s include the opening cysteine and the closing phenylalanine or tryptophan. The order of the fields is clone size, D gene, V gene, J gene, CDR3 protein, CDR3 DNA. A D gene is named only where the DNA matches it firmly. Only some rows state a clone size, as once, few, many or a class for expanded clones.

clone size: few
D gene: .
V gene: TRBV27
J gene: TRBJ1-1
CDR3 protein: CASSYPGCDTEAFF
CDR3 DNA: TGTGCCAGCAGTTACCCAGGGTGCGACACTGAAGCTTTCTTT

clone size: few
D gene: .
V gene: TRBV4-3
J gene: TRBJ2-7
CDR3 protein: CASSQGGRDEQYF
CDR3 DNA: TGCGCCAGCAGCCAAGGGGGGCGGGACGAGCAGTACTTC

clone size: few
D gene: .
V gene: TRBV19
J gene: TRBJ1-5
CDR3 protein: CASSSNRNQPQHF
CDR3 DNA: TGTGCCAGTAGTTCAAATCGCAATCAGCCCCAGCATTTT

clone size: few
D gene: TRBD2
V gene: TRBV5-1
J gene: TRBJ2-2
CDR3 protein: CASSLQGTSGNTGELFF
CDR3 DNA: TGCGCCAGCAGCTTGCAGGGGACTAGCGGGAACACCGGGGAGCTGTTTTTT

clone size: .
D gene: .
V gene: TRBV19
J gene: TRBJ2-1
CDR3 protein: CASSEAPYEQFF
CDR3 DNA: TGTGCCAGTAGTGAGGCCCCTTATGAGCAGTTCTTC

clone size: .
D gene: .
V gene: TRBV24-1
J gene: TRBJ2-7
CDR3 protein: CAASDPQKSPYEQYF
CDR3 DNA: TGTGCCGCCAGTGATCCACAGAAAAGTCCCTACGAGCAGTACTTC

clone size: few
D gene: TRBD1
V gene: TRBV7-9
J gene: TRBJ2-7
CDR3 protein: CASSARQGAGEQYF
CDR3 DNA: TGTGCCAGCAGCGCGAGACAGGGGGCGGGCGAGCAGTACTTC

clone size: .
D gene: TRBD1
V gene: TRBV18
J gene: TRBJ1-2
CDR3 protein: CASSSRQGANYGYTF
CDR3 DNA: TGTGCCAGCTCATCAAGACAGGGAGCAAACTATGGCTACACCTTC

clone size: .
D gene: .
V gene: TRBV7-3
J gene: TRBJ1-6
CDR3 protein: CASSSNFNSPLHF
CDR3 DNA: TGTGCCAGCAGCTCCAACTTTAATTCACCCCTCCACTTT

clone size: few
D gene: TRBD2
V gene: TRBV20-1
J gene: TRBJ2-7
CDR3 protein: CSARGLAVGEQYF
CDR3 DNA: TGCAGTGCTAGGGGACTAGCCGTTGGCGAGCAGTACTTC

clone size: few
D gene: TRBD1
V gene: TRBV29-1
J gene: TRBJ1-4
CDR3 protein: CSVAGQGQNEKLFF
CDR3 DNA: TGCAGCGTGGCGGGACAGGGACAAAATGAAAAACTGTTTTTT

clone size: many
D gene: TRBD1
V gene: TRBV6-1
J gene: TRBJ1-5
CDR3 protein: CASSPPRTGRGSNQPQHF
CDR3 DNA: TGTGCCAGCAGCCCCCCGCGGACAGGCCGCGGGAGCAATCAGCCCCAGCATTTT

clone size: few
D gene: .
V gene: TRBV7-2
J gene: TRBJ2-2
CDR3 protein: CASSSVGTGELFF
CDR3 DNA: TGTGCCAGCAGCTCCGTCGGCACCGGGGAGCTGTTTTTT

clone size: .
D gene: .
V gene: TRBV7-8
J gene: TRBJ2-7
CDR3 protein: CASSLALRDLPYEQYF
CDR3 DNA: TGTGCCAGCAGCTTAGCTCTCCGGGACCTTCCCTACGAGCAGTACTTC

clone size: many
D gene: .
V gene: TRBV2
J gene: TRBJ2-7
CDR3 protein: CASSEFHSGAYEQYF
CDR3 DNA: TGTGCCAGCAGTGAATTCCATTCGGGAGCCTACGAGCAGTACTTC

clone size: many
D gene: .
V gene: TRBV20-1
J gene: TRBJ1-1
CDR3 protein: CSATSLGMNTEAFF
CDR3 DNA: TGCAGTGCCACCAGTCTAGGGATGAACACTGAAGCTTTCTTT

clone size: .
D gene: TRBD2
V gene: TRBV11-2
J gene: TRBJ2-2
CDR3 protein: CASSRLAGVENGELFF
CDR3 DNA: TGTGCCAGCAGCCGATTAGCGGGAGTAGAGAACGGGGAGCTGTTTTTT

clone size: few
D gene: TRBD2
V gene: TRBV6-1
J gene: TRBJ2-7
CDR3 protein: CASREGAGWYEQYF
CDR3 DNA: TGTGCCAGCCGGGAGGGAGCGGGATGGTACGAGCAGTACTTC

clone size: few
D gene: TRBD2
V gene: TRBV12-3/TRBV12-4
J gene: TRBJ2-2
CDR3 protein: CASSSSGRRSGELFF
CDR3 DNA: TGTGCCAGCAGCTCTAGCGGGAGAAGGTCCGGGGAGCTGTTTTTT

clone size: .
D gene: .
V gene: TRBV18
J gene: TRBJ2-2
CDR3 protein: CASTDPGTNTGELFF
CDR3 DNA: TGTGCCAGCACCGATCCCGGGACGAACACCGGGGAGCTGTTTTTT

clone size: .
D gene: TRBD1
V gene: TRBV20-1
J gene: TRBJ2-7
CDR3 protein: CSAPGQGASYEQYF
CDR3 DNA: TGCAGTGCTCCCGGACAGGGGGCTTCCTACGAGCAGTACTTC

clone size: many
D gene: .
V gene: TRBV28
J gene: TRBJ1-1
CDR3 protein: CASSLGPDTEAFF
CDR3 DNA: TGTGCCAGCAGTTTAGGGCCTGACACTGAAGCTTTCTTT

clone size: .
D gene: .
V gene: TRBV19
J gene: TRBJ2-2
CDR3 protein: CASSRADSNTGELFF
CDR3 DNA: TGTGCCAGTAGTAGGGCGGACTCGAACACCGGGGAGCTGTTTTTT

clone size: .
D gene: TRBD1
V gene: TRBV30
J gene: TRBJ1-5
CDR3 protein: CAWTLKGAHQPQHF
CDR3 DNA: TGTGCCTGGACCCTCAAGGGGGCCCATCAGCCCCAGCATTTT

clone size: .
D gene: .
V gene: TRBV28
J gene: TRBJ2-7
CDR3 protein: CASTKYVEQYF
CDR3 DNA: TGTGCCAGCACTAAATACGTCGAGCAGTACTTC

clone size: .
D gene: .
V gene: TRBV10-3
J gene: TRBJ2-7
CDR3 protein: CATQGNYEQYF
CDR3 DNA: TGTGCCACCCAGGGCAACTACGAGCAGTACTTC

clone size: .
D gene: TRBD2
V gene: TRBV20-1
J gene: TRBJ2-5
CDR3 protein: CSWAREVQETQYF
CDR3 DNA: TGCAGTTGGGCGCGGGAGGTCCAAGAGACCCAGTACTTC

clone size: many
D gene: .
V gene: TRBV12-3/TRBV12-4
J gene: TRBJ1-5
CDR3 protein: CASRATLPEDNQPQHF
CDR3 DNA: TGTGCCAGCAGGGCGACACTTCCTGAGGACAATCAGCCCCAGCATTTT

clone size: many
D gene: .
V gene: TRBV2
J gene: TRBJ2-5
CDR3 protein: CASSRAPPETQYF
CDR3 DNA: TGTGCCAGCAGCCGGGCACCGCCGGAGACCCAGTACTTC